Detailed here is one T cell receptor (beta chain). Germline V gene lookup returns CDR1 LGHNT and CDR2 FRNRAP. V trimming: 1 base; J trimming: 2 bases; junction bases outside the gene matches: 5. This CDR3 is 15 amino acids long. These data originate in a study of shared clonotypes between healthy human individuals. Background on the study: Each donor contributed plates that comprised three CD4 naive, three CD4 memory, two CD8 naive and one CD8 memory.

TCRdb keeps only in-frame clones here, not all; method: immunoSEQ multiplex PCR. The sample lists about 2.1 million clones, 85% to 95% occurring once. The naive CD8 subset, CD45RO-negative cells positively selected for CCR7, excluded terminally differentiated effector memory CD45RA+ cells. This chain links TRBV12-5 with TRBJ2-7; 7 nucleotides agree with TRBD1. This clonotype was obtained from a man younger than 35 in good health. Some clones in this sample may be carry-over from other donors' samples. Sample: naive CD8+ T cells from PBMCs. CDR3: CASGLDRGVAYEQYF. In nucleotides, the CDR3 is TGTGCTAGTGGTTTGGACAGGGGAGTAGCCTACGAGCAGTACTTC.